This is a list of T cell receptor beta chains from one sample in a study of beta chain features in type 1 diabetes. Profiled with immunoSEQ multiplex PCR; TCRdb holds only in-frame clones, not every one. The sample includes about 150,000 clones, more than 9.5% of them seen just once. The sequenced sample consisted of central memory CD4+ T cells from blood. The origin of the receptors is a man aged 18 to 35 in good health. Both conserved end residues are part of each CDR3. A D gene is named only where the DNA matches it firmly. For some rows the clone size is stated as once, few or many, or as a class when expanded; others skip it.

clone size	D gene	V gene	J gene	CDR3 DNA	CDR3 protein
few	.	TRBV7-9	TRBJ1-5	TGTGCCAGCAGCTTCCCGTCTAGCAATCAGCCCCAGCATTTT	CASSFPSSNQPQHF
.	TRBD1	TRBV7-2	TRBJ2-7	TGTGCCAGCAGCCCCGACAGGGGACTTTCCTACGAGCAGTACTTC	CASSPDRGLSYEQYF
.	.	TRBV28	TRBJ2-7	TGTGCCAGCAAGAGGGGGAGCTACTACGAGCAGTACTTC	CASKRGSYYEQYF
few	.	TRBV5-6	TRBJ2-3	TGTGCCAGCAGCTCACTAGACACGCAGTATTTT	CASSSLDTQYF
.	.	TRBV7-3	TRBJ2-5	TGTGCCAGCAGCCTCGCGGTCAGTGAAGAGACCCAGTACTTC	CASSLAVSEETQYF
.	TRBD1	TRBV11-1	TRBJ2-7	TGTGCCAGCAGCCTGAGGACAGGGGGGTACGAGCAGTACTTC	CASSLRTGGYEQYF
few	.	TRBV30	TRBJ1-5	TGTGCCTGGACGCGGGGCTACAATCAGCCCCAGCATTTT	CAWTRGYNQPQHF
.	.	TRBV29-1	TRBJ1-4	TGCAGCGTTGGCAAACAACGGGGTGAAAAACTGTTTTTT	CSVGKQRGEKLFF
.	TRBD1	TRBV25-1	TRBJ1-1	TGTGCCAGCATCTCTACGACAGGGGGAGTTCTCACTGAAGCTTTCTTT	CASISTTGGVLTEAFF
few	.	TRBV5-6	TRBJ2-1	TGTGCCAGCAGCTGGGGGCTGGGGACTAACAATGAGCAGTTCTTC	CASSWGLGTNNEQFF
.	.	TRBV6-5	TRBJ2-3	TGTGCCAGCAGTGGCACAGGCACAGATACGCAGTATTTT	CASSGTGTDTQYF
few	TRBD1	TRBV7-3	TRBJ2-1	TGTGCCAGCAGTCGAACCGGGACAGGCCATGGGGTGCAGTTCTTC	CASSRTGTGHGVQFF
few	.	TRBV7-9	TRBJ2-7	TGTGCCAGCAGCCCAGTCCGATCCGGAACCTCCTACGAGCAGTACTTC	CASSPVRSGTSYEQYF
.	TRBD2	TRBV5-4	TRBJ2-1	TGTGCCAGCAGCTTGGGAAGCGGGAGGGCCAACAATGAGCAGTTCTTC	CASSLGSGRANNEQFF
.	.	TRBV7-2	TRBJ1-2	TGTGCCAGCAGCTTACAATGGGGCGGCTATGGCTACACCTTC	CASSLQWGGYGYTF
few	.	TRBV30	TRBJ2-7	TGTGCCTGGATTGGGAGCGGAAGCTCCTACGAGCAGTACTTC	CAWIGSGSSYEQYF
few	TRBD1	TRBV4-2	TRBJ1-1	TGTGCCAGCAGCCAAGATCCGAGCCAGGGGGGAACTGAAGCTTTCTTT	CASSQDPSQGGTEAFF
.	.	TRBV29-1	TRBJ1-1	TGCAGCGTTGAAGTGGGGGGTAACACTGAAGCTTTCTTT	CSVEVGGNTEAFF
few	.	TRBV19	TRBJ2-1	TGTGCCAGTAACGGCGGGGAAGTCTACAATGAGCAGTTCTTC	CASNGGEVYNEQFF
.	.	TRBV29-1	TRBJ2-7	TGCAGCGTTGACGGGGGCTACGAGCAGTACTTC	CSVDGGYEQYF
.	.	TRBV7-7	TRBJ2-3	TGTGCCAGCAGCCCGGGTCTCGGGGCAGATACGCAGTATTTT	CASSPGLGADTQYF
few	.	TRBV30	TRBJ1-1	TGTGCCTGGAGATTTGGGGGGCGGGGACAATTGAACACTGAAGCTTTCTTT	CAWRFGGRGQLNTEAFF
.	.	TRBV19	TRBJ2-5	TGTGCCAGTAGTCCCGGACCCCTGGGAGGGACCCAGTACTTC	CASSPGPLGGTQYF
few	.	TRBV9	TRBJ2-3	TGTGCCAGCAGCGCTCAGGGGCCTACTAGCACAGATACGCAGTATTTT	CASSAQGPTSTDTQYF
.	TRBD1	TRBV4-1	TRBJ1-6	TGCGCCAGCAGCCAAGGGGACAGGGGGAATTCACCCCTCCACTTT	CASSQGDRGNSPLHF
.	TRBD2	TRBV6-5	TRBJ2-3	TGTGCCAGCACCCGAGCGGGATTAGGGGATACGCAGTATTTT	CASTRAGLGDTQYF
.	TRBD1	TRBV18	TRBJ1-5	TGTGCCAGCTCCCTTTCCCGGGACAGGGGGGGCAATCAGCCCCAGCATTTT	CASSLSRDRGGNQPQHF
.	.	TRBV7-2	TRBJ2-1	TGTGCCAGCAGCTCCTGGAGGGGGCCCTACAATGAGCAGTTCTTC	CASSSWRGPYNEQFF
few	.	TRBV6-1	TRBJ1-2	TGTGCCAGCTGCCCCTCGGCAGCAAGCGGCTACACCTTC	CASCPSAASGYTF
few	TRBD1	TRBV5-6	TRBJ2-7	TGTGCCAGCAGCTGGGGGACAGGGTCCTACGAGCAGTACTTC	CASSWGTGSYEQYF
.	TRBD1	TRBV13	TRBJ1-2	TGTGCCAGCAGCTTAGCGGACAGGGAAGCCGGTGGCTACACCTTC	CASSLADREAGGYTF
few	.	TRBV4-3	TRBJ2-3	TGCGCCAGCAGCCAAGGATCATTCGGTTTGACAGATACGCAGTATTTT	CASSQGSFGLTDTQYF
few	TRBD2	TRBV27	TRBJ2-5	TGTGCCAGCAGTTTCAGGGCTAGCGGGGGGAAGACCCAGTACTTC	CASSFRASGGKTQYF
few	TRBD2	TRBV30	TRBJ2-3	TGTGCCTGGACGGGGGGAGCAGATACGCAGTATTTT	CAWTGGADTQYF
.	TRBD1	TRBV15	TRBJ2-5	TGTGCCACCAGCGAGGGGGCGAAAGAGACCCAGTACTTC	CATSEGAKETQYF
few	.	TRBV7-3	TRBJ2-5	TGTGCCAGCAGCTTAACCTACCAAGAGACCCAGTACTTC	CASSLTYQETQYF
few	.	TRBV7-3	TRBJ2-3	TGTGCCAGCAGCCGCCCGGGGAGCACAGATACGCAGTATTTT	CASSRPGSTDTQYF
few	TRBD1	TRBV4-1	TRBJ2-5	TGCGCCAGCAGCCAAGGACTCCGGACAGGGCGCGAAGAGACCCAGTACTTC	CASSQGLRTGREETQYF
.	.	TRBV20-1	TRBJ2-7	TGCAGTGCTAGCCAGTCCTACGAGCAGTACTTC	CSASQSYEQYF
few	TRBD1	TRBV7-2	TRBJ2-7	TGTGCCAGCAGCTCAGTGTTCTGGACAGGGACCCACGAGCAGTACTTC	CASSSVFWTGTHEQYF
few	TRBD1	TRBV29-1	TRBJ2-5	TGCAGCGTTGAGGGACAGGGAGGTGAGACCCAGTACTTC	CSVEGQGGETQYF
.	TRBD1	TRBV5-1	TRBJ2-7	TGCGCCAGCAGCGTGGGACAGGGGCCCGAGCAGTACTTC	CASSVGQGPEQYF
.	.	TRBV11-1	TRBJ2-5	TGTGCCAGCAGCTTAGAAGGGGGAAAAGAGACCCAGTACTTC	CASSLEGGKETQYF
many	.	TRBV5-4	TRBJ2-2	TGTGCCAGCAGCTTTCTAAACACCGGGGAGCTGTTTTTT	CASSFLNTGELFF
.	TRBD1	TRBV5-1	TRBJ2-7	TGCGCCAGCAGCACGGAGGACAGGGCCCGCGAGCAGTACTTC	CASSTEDRAREQYF
few	.	TRBV6-1	TRBJ2-1	TGTGCCAGCAGTGAAGCGGGGGGGCACAATGAGCAGTTCTTC	CASSEAGGHNEQFF
few	.	TRBV30	TRBJ2-2	TGTGCCTGTCGTAAGGGGGGATCCGCGAACACCGGGGAGCTGTTTTTT	CACRKGGSANTGELFF
.	TRBD1	TRBV27	TRBJ1-6	TGTGCCAGCAGTTTATTGGGAGGGGGCAGGTCACCCCTCCACTTT	CASSLLGGGRSPLHF
many	.	TRBV10-3	TRBJ2-5	TGTGCCATCAGTGATTCTAAAGAGACCCAGTACTTC	CAISDSKETQYF
few	.	TRBV7-2	TRBJ2-3	TGTGCCAGCAGCTTTTTGTCTCGCACAGATACGCAGTATTTT	CASSFLSRTDTQYF
few	TRBD2	TRBV5-1	TRBJ2-5	TGCGCCAGCAGCCGGGCTAGCGGGGTCCAAGAGACCCAGTACTTC	CASSRASGVQETQYF